Listed below are T cell receptor beta chains from one sample, sequenced in a study of cytomegalovirus exposure and HLA in healthy donors. Measured with immunoSEQ multiplex PCR; TCRdb has only the in-frame clones, and not every one. This specimen shows about 170,000 clones; the ten leading clones hold 0.79%. Source material: PBMCs. The receptor set was obtained from a woman between 18 and 30 years old in good health and CMV-seropositive. Both conserved end residues are part of each CDR3. A D gene is named only where the DNA matches it firmly.

j_gene: TRBJ1-5; v_gene: TRBV27; d_gene: -; CDR3aa: CASQGSGNQPQHF; CDR3nt: TGTGCCAGCCAGGGCTCCGGCAATCAGCCCCAGCATTTT
j_gene: TRBJ2-5; v_gene: TRBV11-2; d_gene: -; CDR3aa: CASSIGTFETQYF; CDR3nt: TGTGCCAGCAGCATAGGGACATTTGAGACCCAGTACTTC
j_gene: TRBJ2-7; v_gene: TRBV9; d_gene: TRBD2; CDR3aa: CASSVGGTSNYEQYF; CDR3nt: TGTGCCAGCAGCGTTGGGGGGACTAGCAACTACGAGCAGTACTTC
j_gene: TRBJ2-2; v_gene: TRBV6-5; d_gene: -; CDR3aa: CASGAAQTNTGELFF; CDR3nt: TGTGCCAGCGGGGCCGCCCAAACGAACACCGGGGAGCTGTTTTTT
j_gene: TRBJ2-1; v_gene: TRBV5-5; d_gene: TRBD1; CDR3aa: CASSLGGDRAGEFF; CDR3nt: TGTGCCAGCAGCTTGGGAGGGGACAGGGCTGGGGAGTTCTTC
j_gene: TRBJ2-5; v_gene: TRBV5-4; d_gene: -; CDR3aa: CASSFVGGETQYF; CDR3nt: TGTGCCAGCAGCTTTGTAGGGGGAGAGACCCAGTACTTC
j_gene: TRBJ2-3; v_gene: TRBV5-4; d_gene: TRBD1; CDR3aa: CASSPGTGGTDTQYF; CDR3nt: TGTGCCAGCAGCCCCGGGACAGGGGGAACAGATACGCAGTATTTT
j_gene: TRBJ2-1; v_gene: TRBV30; d_gene: -; CDR3aa: CAWRVRGNEQFF; CDR3nt: TGTGCCTGGAGAGTTCGGGGCAATGAGCAGTTCTTC
j_gene: TRBJ2-2; v_gene: TRBV6-5; d_gene: TRBD2; CDR3aa: CASSLTSGRAGELFF; CDR3nt: TGTGCCAGCAGCTTGACTAGCGGGAGGGCCGGGGAGCTGTTTTTT
j_gene: TRBJ2-7; v_gene: TRBV14; d_gene: -; CDR3aa: CASSRTGFPEQYF; CDR3nt: TGTGCCAGCAGCCGCACAGGGTTCCCCGAGCAGTACTTC
j_gene: TRBJ2-5; v_gene: TRBV4-1; d_gene: -; CDR3aa: CASSQDFRPRETQYF; CDR3nt: TGCGCCAGCAGCCAAGATTTTAGACCCAGGGAGACCCAGTACTTC
j_gene: TRBJ1-1; v_gene: TRBV20-1; d_gene: -; CDR3aa: CSVRQGRAFF; CDR3nt: TGCAGTGTTAGGCAGGGGCGAGCTTTCTTT
j_gene: TRBJ2-1; v_gene: TRBV7-2; d_gene: -; CDR3aa: CASSLERGNEQFF; CDR3nt: TGTGCCAGCAGCTTAGAACGGGGGAATGAGCAGTTCTTC
j_gene: TRBJ2-1; v_gene: TRBV4-1; d_gene: TRBD2; CDR3aa: CASSQVGLAGGSYNEQFF; CDR3nt: TGCGCCAGCAGCCAAGTGGGACTAGCGGGGGGCTCCTACAATGAGCAGTTCTTC
j_gene: TRBJ2-7; v_gene: TRBV5-1; d_gene: TRBD2; CDR3aa: CASSPAGTSGTTYEQYF; CDR3nt: TGCGCCAGCAGCCCGGCCGGGACTAGCGGAACGACCTACGAGCAGTACTTC
j_gene: TRBJ1-4; v_gene: TRBV5-1; d_gene: TRBD1; CDR3aa: CASSLGQGAEKLFF; CDR3nt: TGCGCCAGCAGCTTGGGTCAGGGGGCTGAAAAACTGTTTTTT
j_gene: TRBJ2-1; v_gene: TRBV9; d_gene: -; CDR3aa: CASSVEGQNYNEQFF; CDR3nt: TGTGCCAGCAGCGTAGAAGGACAGAACTACAATGAGCAGTTCTTC
j_gene: TRBJ2-7; v_gene: TRBV19; d_gene: -; CDR3aa: CASSRPGMSSYEQYF; CDR3nt: TGTGCCAGTAGTAGACCGGGAATGAGCTCCTACGAGCAGTACTTC
j_gene: TRBJ1-1; v_gene: TRBV6-5; d_gene: TRBD1; CDR3aa: CASTPGQGKNTEAFF; CDR3nt: TGTGCCAGCACTCCGGGACAGGGGAAAAACACTGAAGCTTTCTTT
j_gene: TRBJ1-4; v_gene: TRBV19; d_gene: -; CDR3aa: CASSTRRQALNEKLFF; CDR3nt: TGTGCCAGTAGTACTAGACGACAGGCACTAAATGAAAAACTGTTTTTT
j_gene: TRBJ1-1; v_gene: TRBV5-4; d_gene: -; CDR3aa: CASSLGVWSAF; CDR3nt: TGTGCCAGCAGCTTGGGCGTTTGGTCCGCGTTT
j_gene: TRBJ2-7; v_gene: TRBV15; d_gene: TRBD1; CDR3aa: CATSRDGQGGTYEQYF; CDR3nt: TGTGCCACCAGCAGAGATGGACAGGGAGGAACCTACGAGCAGTACTTC
j_gene: TRBJ1-2; v_gene: TRBV4-1; d_gene: -; CDR3aa: CASSQVYIGYGYTF; CDR3nt: TGCGCCAGCAGCCAAGTTTATATCGGCTATGGCTACACCTTC
j_gene: TRBJ1-6; v_gene: TRBV19; d_gene: TRBD1; CDR3aa: CASSIGDREPPSSPLHF; CDR3nt: TGTGCCAGTAGTATAGGGGACAGGGAACCCCCTAGTTCACCCCTCCACTTT
j_gene: TRBJ2-1; v_gene: TRBV6-5; d_gene: TRBD1; CDR3aa: CASSYLGTGKGNEQFF; CDR3nt: TGTGCCAGCAGTTACTTGGGGACAGGGAAGGGCAATGAGCAGTTCTTC
j_gene: TRBJ1-2; v_gene: TRBV4-1; d_gene: TRBD1; CDR3aa: CASSQTGTGTVRVGYTF; CDR3nt: TGCGCCAGCAGCCAGACCGGGACAGGGACTGTGAGGGTTGGCTACACCTTC